This T cell receptor beta chain was obtained from a study of CD8+ T cells in alopecia areata. RNA was isolated and reverse transcribed to cDNA, the sequencing template. Method: immunoSEQ multiplex PCR; TCRdb's copy keeps in-frame clones and lacks some. The repertoire holds 70,000 or so clones, with approximately 28% as singletons. Treatment defined: oral pan-JAK inhibitor, 5-10 mg twice daily. V lost 3 bases to trimming and J lost 3 bases, with 9 bases between them. Per germline, CDR1 SGDLS and CDR2 YYNGEE. The CDR3 has 13 amino acids. Sequencing was performed on CD8+ T cells sorted from blood, taken at week 4, from a patient treated with tofacitinib. The source is a human donor with alopecia areata. The chain couples TRBV9 to TRBJ2-5; no firm D call. The CDR3 is CASSARTEETQYF. In DNA form, the CDR3 reads TGTGCCAGCAGCGCGCGGACCGAAGAGACCCAGTACTTC.